The 29 T cell receptor beta chains presented below share a single source sample, sequenced in a study of T-cell reconstitution after alpha-beta-depleted transplantation in children. Unique molecular identifiers were incorporated during preparation of the TCRbeta library. TCRdb recomputed calls from the PCR reads with MiXCR, one row per CDR3 protein. The data hold around 800,000 distinct CDR3 sequences, with approximately 15% observed a single time. The sample here was PBMCs, mostly from graft donor cells, taken 360 days after TCRalphabeta/CD19-depleted stem cell transplant. Receptors originate from a male patient younger than 18 who had a stem cell transplant for acute lymphoblastic leukemia, so the T cells may come from the graft donor.

This chain connects TRBV3-1 to TRBJ1-2; D is unresolved. V was cut by 0 bases and J by 7 bases, with 15 bases left in between. Germline CDR1 LGHDT, CDR2 YNNKEL (reference sequence). This CDR3 contains 15 residues. The CDR3 spells CASSQDMGRHLGYTF. CDR3 coding DNA: TGTGCCAGCAGCCAAGATATGGGGAGACACCTTGGCTACACCTTC.

This clonotype was observed a few times. J is TRBJ2-1 and V is TRBV14; D is unresolved. The CDR3 has 13 amino acids. V was shortened by 3 bases and J by 8 bases, with 11 bases between the two germline ends. The germline gives CDR1 SGHDN, CDR2 FVKESK. The CDR3 is CASSHNNDYEQFF. CDR3 nucleotide sequence: TGTGCCAGCAGCCATAATAACGACTATGAGCAGTTCTTC. The variable domain in full, completed from reference TRBV14 and TRBJ2-1, reads EAGVTQFPSHSVIEKGQTVTLRCDPISGHDNLYWYRRVMGKEIKFLLHFVKESKQDESGMPNNRFLAERTGGTYSTLKVQPAELEDSGVYFCASSHNNDYEQFFGPGTRLTVL.

In DNA, the CDR3 is TGTGCCAGCGGTCGGTTCAGCGGGGCCTACGAGCAGTACTTC. Protein: CASGRFSGAYEQYF. The chain is built from TRBV6-1 and TRBJ2-7; 7 nucleotides match TRBD2. Germline V gene data show CDR1 as MNHNS and CDR2 as SASEGT. With 8 bases clipped from V and 2 bases from J, the junction kept 9 bases outside the gene matches. The CDR3 is 14 residues long.

The chain has TRBV27 and TRBJ2-2; TRBD2 matches at 7 bases. V was pared by 10 bases and J by 9 bases, with 11 bases of the junction left unmatched. Germline V gene lookup returns CDR1 MNHEY and CDR2 SMNVEV (reference sequence). CDR3 length: 13 amino acids. The CDR3 region has the DNA TGTGCCACCAATACGGGGGGTGGGAGGGAGCTGTTTTTT. Protein: CATNTGGGRELFF.

This chain uses TRBV10-3 with TRBJ2-3, with D perhaps TRBD1 or TRBD2 (5 bases each). Deletions cut 10 bases from V and 1 base from J, with 12 bases between. This CDR3 region has 13 residues. CDR1 and CDR2 from the germline V gene are ENHRY and SYGVKD. The CDR3 coding sequence is TGTGCCACCCGGGGCCCTGGCACAGATACGCAGTATTTT. Protein sequence: CATRGPGTDTQYF.

The chain is built from TRBV3-1 and TRBJ1-1; 10 bases are shared with TRBD1. Per the germline V gene, CDR1 is LGHDT and CDR2 is YNNKEL (reference sequence). The CDR3 consists of 16 residues. J gave up 0 bases and V 1 base, and 2 bases lay outside the gene matches. CDR3 nucleotide sequence: TGTGCCAGCAGCCAAGGGGACAGGGGCATGAACACTGAAGCTTTCTTT. It codes for CASSQGDRGMNTEAFF.

In this sample, this clonotype turned up a few times. The chain uses TRBV6-5 and TRBJ2-6, with D possibly matching TRBD1 (5 bases). The CDR3 totals 19 residues. Trimming took 2 bases from V and 0 from J, leaving 17 bases between them. Per the germline V gene, CDR1 is MNHEY and CDR2 is SVGAGI. Written as DNA, the CDR3 is TGTGCCAGCAGTTACCTTCCGCCCGACAGATTCTCTGGGGCCAACGTCCTGACTTTC. Translating gives CASSYLPPDRFSGANVLTF.

This clonotype was observed many times. The chain is built from TRBV20-1 and TRBJ2-5; weak D call: TRBD2 (5 bases). Germline V gene lookup returns CDR1 DFQATT and CDR2 SNEGSKA (reference sequence). This CDR3 is 14 amino acids long. Trimming left V 3 bases short and J 1 base short, with 12 bases between. DNA of the CDR3: TGCAGTGCTAGGACTACGATAATCCAAGAGACCCAGTACTTC. It codes for CSARTTIIQETQYF.

This clonotype has a count of ten or more. The V and J genes are TRBV11-1 and TRBJ2-1; D gene unclear. The germline CDR1 and CDR2 sequences are SGHAT and FQDESV (reference sequence). With 4 bases removed from V and 10 bases from J, the gap between germline ends came to 8 bases. This CDR3 spans 11 amino acids. CDR3 loop: CASSSRLEQFF. DNA for the CDR3: TGTGCCAGCAGCTCGCGCCTGGAGCAGTTCTTC.

This clonotype was recorded many times. This chain links TRBV12-3 or TRBV12-4 with TRBJ2-7; 8 bases map to TRBD2. This CDR3 region has 17 residues. Trimming at V came to 1 base and at J to 0 bases, leaving 8 bases not matched to a gene. CDR3 in DNA: TGTGCCAGCAGTTTAGGCCAGCTAGCGGGTAGCTCCTACGAGCAGTACTTC. This translates into CASSLGQLAGSSYEQYF.

This clonotype was counted ten times or more. This chain joins TRBV2 and TRBJ2-1, with D maybe TRBD2 (5 bases). Germline V gene lookup returns CDR1 SNHLY and CDR2 FYNNEI. V lost 6 bases and J 8 bases, leaving 17 bases between the germline ends. The CDR3 length is 14 residues. CDR3 in DNA: TGTGCCAGCAGGGTGGGAGATCAGTTCGATGAGCAGTTCTTC. It encodes CASRVGDQFDEQFF. The whole variable domain, remainder taken from reference TRBV2 and TRBJ2-1, is EPEVTQTPSHQVTQMGQEVILRCVPISNHLYFYWYRQILGQKVEFLVSFYNNEISEKSEIFDDQFSVERPDGSNFTLKIRSTKLEDSAMYFCASRVGDQFDEQFFGPGTRLTVL.

This clonotype was observed a few times. CDR3 loop: CASSLYQRTGGGTEFF. Written as DNA, the CDR3 is TGTGCCAGCAGTCTCTACCAACGGACAGGGGGCGGAACGGAGTTCTTC. The chain joins TRBV27 to TRBJ2-1; TRBD1 matches at 11 bases. This CDR3 comprises 16 residues. Germline V gene lookup returns CDR1 MNHEY and CDR2 SMNVEV (reference sequence). V trimming: 5 bases; J trimming: 14 bases; junction bases outside the gene matches: 17.

This clonotype has a handful of counts. This chain uses TRBV24-1 with TRBJ2-3, with 8 bases matching TRBD1. This CDR3 is built from 16 residues. Germline V gene sequence: CDR1 KGHDR, CDR2 SFDVKD. V lost 4 bases and J lost 0; bases outside the gene matches: 5. The CDR3 here is CATSDPGQESTDTQYF. In DNA, the CDR3 is TGTGCCACCAGTGACCCGGGACAGGAGAGCACAGATACGCAGTATTTT.

V usage is TRBV13 and J usage is TRBJ2-7, with TRBD1 matching over 7 bases. Germline trimming cut 2 bases from V and 5 bases from J; bases unmatched to any gene: 6. CDR1 is PRHDT, CDR2 FYEKMQ, per germline (reference sequence). There are 14 residues in the CDR3. CDR3 DNA sequence: TGTGCCAGCAGCTTAAACGTTCAGGGGGACGAGCAGTACTTC. It translates to CASSLNVQGDEQYF.

This clonotype was counted only a few times. This sequence joins TRBV4-2 and TRBJ2-5, with 8 bases identical to TRBD1. V trimming: 4 bases; J trimming: 4 bases; junction bases outside the gene matches: 8. Germline CDR1 is LGHNA and CDR2 is YNFKEQ. The CDR3 is made up of 15 amino acids. This chain's CDR3 is CASSLMPGGLETQYF. For the CDR3, the DNA is TGTGCCAGCAGCCTAATGCCAGGGGGCTTAGAGACCCAGTACTTC.

This clonotype occurred a few times. CDR3 nucleotide sequence: TGTGCCAGCATCGGATCCTCCTACGAGCAGTACTTC. It codes for CASIGSSYEQYF. The chain recombines TRBV6-6 with TRBJ2-7; D unclear. There are 12 residues in the CDR3. Germline-derived CDR1 and CDR2 are MNHNY and SVGAGI (reference sequence). V shed 7 bases and J shed 0 bases, with 7 bases lying between them.

In its sample, this clonotype was seen a few times. This chain connects TRBV20-1 to TRBJ1-2; 7 nucleotides line up with TRBD1. Germline V gene lookup returns CDR1 DFQATT and CDR2 SNEGSKA (reference sequence). This CDR3 is 12 amino acids long. Trimming removed 1 base from V and 4 bases from J; junction bases left unmatched: 0. The CDR3 coding sequence is TGCAGTGCTAGAGGACAGGGCTATGGCTACACCTTC. It translates to CSARGQGYGYTF.

This clonotype came up a few times. V is TRBV7-9 and J is TRBJ1-1; no reliable D call. V lost 0 bases, J lost 10 bases, and 15 bases lay in between. The CDR3 length is 14 residues. The germline gives CDR1 SEHNR, CDR2 FQNEAQ (reference sequence). This CDR3 reads CASSLAETRFGAFF. Here the CDR3 DNA reads TGTGCCAGCAGCTTAGCGGAGACCCGATTCGGAGCTTTCTTT.

This clonotype was counted a few times. The chain recombines TRBV7-8 with TRBJ2-7; D is possibly TRBD2 (5 bases). The V gene lost 0 bases and the J gene lost 3 bases, with 9 bases spanning the gap. This CDR3 is 14 amino acids long. Germline V gene data show CDR1 as SGHVS and CDR2 as FQNEAQ. Here the CDR3 reads CASSLAGDHYEQYF. CDR3 nucleotides: TGTGCCAGCAGCTTAGCGGGAGATCACTACGAGCAGTACTTC.

This clonotype has only a few counts. V is TRBV10-1 and J is TRBJ2-1; 16 bases match TRBD2. Germline CDR1 is WNHNN and CDR2 is SYGVQD (reference sequence). The CDR3 extends over 17 amino acids. V shed 1 base, J shed 8 bases, and the junction held 5 bases outside the gene matches. The CDR3 loop reads CASSEWGTSGRVDEQFF. The CDR3 DNA is TGCGCCAGCAGTGAGTGGGGGACTAGCGGGAGGGTGGATGAGCAGTTCTTC.

This clonotype has only a few counts. The V and J genes are TRBV20-1 and TRBJ1-1; TRBD1 might be the D (5 bases). V was cut by 1 base and J by 4 bases, with 22 bases left in between. The CDR3 length is 17 residues. Germline CDR1 reads DFQATT; CDR2 reads SNEGSKA (reference sequence). The CDR3 region is CSARGTDKAGLGTEAFF. The CDR3 DNA reads as TGCAGTGCTAGAGGGACGGACAAGGCCGGTTTGGGCACTGAAGCTTTCTTT.

In its sample, this clonotype was seen many times. This sequence joins TRBV5-1 and TRBJ2-5; D uncertain. CDR3 size: 13 residues. Germline lookup yields CDR1 SGHRS and CDR2 YFSETQ. Trimming cost V 4 bases and J 3 bases, with 10 bases left between them. Here the CDR3 reads CASSPGREETQYF. CDR3 sequence (DNA): TGCGCCAGCAGCCCCGGACGGGAAGAGACCCAGTACTTC.

This clonotype was detected ten times or more. V gene TRBV20-1 combines with J gene TRBJ2-3; 8 bases agree with TRBD2. V dropped 1 base and J dropped 2; count of bases not matched to a gene: 14. Per germline, CDR1 DFQATT and CDR2 SNEGSKA (reference sequence). The CDR3 covers 18 residues. CDR3 DNA sequence: TGCAGTGCTAGAGGGAGCGGGAGCCCCCCTCTTTACACAGATACGCAGTATTTT. Protein: CSARGSGSPPLYTDTQYF.

This clonotype turned up a few times. This chain joins TRBV6-5 and TRBJ1-4, with unresolved D. This CDR3 has 14 amino acids. Trimming pared 2 bases from V and 7 bases from J, leaving 11 bases between. CDR1 and CDR2 (germline): MNHEY, SVGAGI. The CDR3 loop reads CASSYARRREKLFF. CDR3 bases: TGTGCCAGCAGTTACGCCAGGAGACGTGAAAAACTGTTTTTT.

This clonotype was picked up many times. The rearrangement uses TRBV7-3 and TRBJ1-1; TRBD1 agrees at 7 bases. Looked up from germline, CDR1 is SGHTA and CDR2 is FQGTGA. After removal of 4 bases from V and 3 bases from J, the junction contained 8 bases not matched to a gene. CDR3 length equals 15 residues. The CDR3 reads CASSSNRGMDTEAFF. The CDR3 coding sequence is TGTGCCAGCAGCTCAAACAGGGGTATGGACACTGAAGCTTTCTTT.

This clonotype was seen a few times. The chain carries TRBV5-1 and TRBJ2-1, with no clear D. Per the germline V gene, CDR1 is SGHRS and CDR2 is YFSETQ. The CDR3 runs 15 residues. Trimming removed 0 bases from V and 5 bases from J, with 12 bases in between. The CDR3 protein is CASSLATVGNNEQFF. CDR3 DNA sequence: TGCGCCAGCAGCTTGGCCACTGTTGGTAACAATGAGCAGTTCTTC.

This clonotype was seen repeatedly, ten times or more. The chain recombines TRBV13 with TRBJ2-1; possible D gene TRBD1, 6 bases. CDR3 length: 17 amino acids. Germline V gene data show CDR1 as PRHDT and CDR2 as FYEKMQ (reference sequence). The ends were cut back, 3 bases at V and 5 bases at J, with 20 bases in the middle. CDR3 nucleotides: TGTGCCAGCAGCTTGTCTGGCTACCGGGACAAGGACAATGAGCAGTTCTTC. Protein sequence: CASSLSGYRDKDNEQFF.

The CDR3 region has the DNA TGCAGCGTTGAAAAAATAGGGGATTCCTACGAGCAGTACTTC. Residues: CSVEKIGDSYEQYF. The rearrangement links TRBV29-1 to TRBJ2-7; D may be TRBD1 (5 bases). V was cut by 2 bases and J by 1 base, with 12 bases left in between. The CDR3 loop spans 14 amino acids. In germline, CDR1 is SQVTM, CDR2 ANQGSEA.

V is TRBV15 and J is TRBJ2-7, with TRBD2 identical over 8 bases. CDR1 is LNHNV, CDR2 YYDKDF, per germline (reference sequence). This CDR3 has 16 residues. V lost 5 bases and J lost 2; bases outside the gene matches: 11. CDR3 in DNA: TGTGCCACCAGCTTTAGCGGGACACGGTCCCCCTACGAGCAGTACTTC. Translation: CATSFSGTRSPYEQYF.